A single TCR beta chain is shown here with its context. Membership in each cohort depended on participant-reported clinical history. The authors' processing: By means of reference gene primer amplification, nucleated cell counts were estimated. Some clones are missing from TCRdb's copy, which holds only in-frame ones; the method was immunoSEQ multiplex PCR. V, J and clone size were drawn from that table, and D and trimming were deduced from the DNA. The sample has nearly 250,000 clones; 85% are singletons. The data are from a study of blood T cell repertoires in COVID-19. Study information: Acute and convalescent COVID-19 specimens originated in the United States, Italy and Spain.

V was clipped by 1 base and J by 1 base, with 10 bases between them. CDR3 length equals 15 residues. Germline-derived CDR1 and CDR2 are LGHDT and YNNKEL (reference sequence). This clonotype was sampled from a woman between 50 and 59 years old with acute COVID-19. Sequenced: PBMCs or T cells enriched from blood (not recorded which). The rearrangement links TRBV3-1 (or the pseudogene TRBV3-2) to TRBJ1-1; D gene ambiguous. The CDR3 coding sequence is TGTGCCAGCAGCCAAGGGCACAGAGCGAACACTGAAGCTTTCTTT. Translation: CASSQGHRANTEAFF.